Each of the 17 T cell receptor beta chains below was sequenced from the same sample in a study of T cells after yellow fever vaccination. TCRdb re-analysed the 5' RACE reads in MiXCR, keeping a single row per CDR3 protein. The sample lists hundreds of thousands of distinct CDR3 sequences, roughly 14% occurring once. The sequenced sample was PBMCs, obtained on the day of the yellow fever booster vaccination. The receptors come from a man aged 25 to 40 who received the YFV17D yellow fever vaccine.

The chain carries TRBV7-8 and TRBJ2-5; 7 nucleotides line up with TRBD1. The J segment lost 2 bases and the V segment lost 4 bases, leaving 13 bases of the junction unmatched. This CDR3 is 17 amino acids long. The germline V gene encodes CDR1 SGHVS and CDR2 FQNEAQ. The CDR3 region is CASSSVGTGTAQETQYF. The CDR3, as DNA: TGTGCCAGCAGCTCAGTTGGCACCGGGACAGCGCAAGAGACCCAGTACTTC.

The rearrangement uses TRBV12-5 and TRBJ1-4; D uncertain. Germline V lookup: CDR1 LGHNT, CDR2 FRNRAP. The CDR3 loop spans 14 amino acids. The V end was cut by 3 bases, the J end by 12 bases, with 17 bases between. In nucleotides, the CDR3 is TGTGCTAGTGGTTTCGCCTATCCCCGGAGAGAACTGTTTTTT. It yields the protein CASGFAYPRRELFF. Full variable domain (missing parts from reference TRBV12-5 and TRBJ1-4): DARVTQTPRHKVTEMGQEVTMRCQPILGHNTVFWYRQTMMQGLELLAYFRNRAPLDDSGMPKDRFSAEMPDATLATLKIQPSEPRDSAVYFCASGFAYPRRELFFGSGTQLSVL.

The chain recombines TRBV7-9 with TRBJ2-3; TRBD2 matches at 13 bases. This CDR3 has 17 residues. V trimming: 5 bases; J trimming: 3 bases; junction bases outside the gene matches: 8. Germline V gives CDR1 SEHNR, CDR2 FQNEAQ (reference sequence). DNA for the CDR3: TGTGCCAGCAGCCCGTACCCGGGACTAGCGGGAACAGATACGCAGTATTTT. Amino acids: CASSPYPGLAGTDTQYF.

This chain links TRBV12-3 or TRBV12-4 with TRBJ2-3, with D hard to call. V lost 5 bases to trimming and J lost 8 bases, with 11 bases between them. The CDR3 is 12 amino acids. In DNA, the CDR3 is TGTGCCAGCAGTCCCGCTCGAGTTACGCAGTATTTT. Amino acid sequence: CASSPARVTQYF.

The gene calls are TRBV7-2 and TRBJ2-3; TRBD1 agrees at 7 bases. Germline V gene lookup returns CDR1 SGHTA and CDR2 FQGNSA. V was clipped by 4 bases and J by 2 bases; unmatched bases: 6. This CDR3 is built from 15 residues. The CDR3 DNA reads TGTGCCAGCAGCTCCGGACAGGCTAACACAGATACGCAGTATTTT. Its translation: CASSSGQANTDTQYF.

This chain links TRBV4-3 with TRBJ2-7; 10 positions agree with TRBD2. This CDR3 comprises 14 residues. Germline assignment: CDR1 LGHNA and CDR2 YSLEER. The V segment lost 4 bases and the J segment 6 bases; nucleotides outside the gene matches: 6. CDR3 nucleotides: TGCGCCAGCAGCCCGGGGACTAGCGCGCCCGAGCAGTACTTC. It is translated as CASSPGTSAPEQYF.

The chain recombines TRBV14 with TRBJ2-7, with D unresolved. CDR1 is SGHDN and CDR2 is FVKESK in the germline V gene. With 5 bases removed from V and 3 bases from J, the gap between germline ends came to 11 bases. CDR3 length: 13 amino acids. CDR3 bases: TGTGCCAGCAGCACTCACAGATTCTACGAGCAGTACTTC. This codes for CASSTHRFYEQYF. Variable domain in full (rest from reference TRBV14 and TRBJ2-7): EAGVTQFPSHSVIEKGQTVTLRCDPISGHDNLYWYRRVMGKEIKFLLHFVKESKQDESGMPNNRFLAERTGGTYSTLKVQPAELEDSGVYFCASSTHRFYEQYFGPGTRLTVT.

This chain connects TRBV5-1 to TRBJ1-4; D ambiguous. V lost 4 bases to trimming and J lost 0 bases, with 10 bases between them. The CDR3 runs to 15 residues. Germline values: CDR1 SGHRS, CDR2 YFSETQ. The CDR3 loop is CASSVYSPTNEKLFF. CDR3 coding DNA: TGCGCCAGCAGCGTGTACAGCCCAACTAATGAAAAACTGTTTTTT.

The rearrangement joins TRBV7-9 to TRBJ2-7; D possibly corresponds to TRBD1 (5 bases). The length of the CDR3 is 13 residues. Germline V gene data show CDR1 as SEHNR and CDR2 as FQNEAQ (reference sequence). V was shortened by 7 bases and J by 0 bases, with 10 bases between the two germline ends. This CDR3 is CASTDSHSYEQYF. The CDR3 region has the DNA TGTGCCAGCACAGACAGTCACTCCTACGAGCAGTACTTC. Supplemented by reference TRBV7-9 and TRBJ2-7, the full variable domain reads DTGVSQNPRHKITKRGQNVTFRCDPISEHNRLYWYRQTLGQGPEFLTYFQNEAQLEKSRLLSDRFSAERPKGSFSTLEIQRTEQGDSAMYLCASTDSHSYEQYFGPGTRLTVT.

This clonotype appeared a few times. The chain is built from TRBV5-1 and TRBJ2-1; 9 nucleotides line up with TRBD1. The J segment lost 6 bases and the V segment lost 0 bases, leaving 1 base of the junction unmatched. The length of the CDR3 is 14 residues. The germline V gene has CDR1 SGHRS and CDR2 YFSETQ. The CDR3 is CASSLVDRGNEQFF. CDR3 sequence (DNA): TGCGCCAGCAGCTTGGTGGACAGGGGCAATGAGCAGTTCTTC.

V usage is TRBV5-1 and J usage is TRBJ1-1; weak D call: TRBD1 (5 bases). The CDR3 is 16 amino acids. Germline assignment: CDR1 SGHRS and CDR2 YFSETQ. V lost 4 bases and J lost 5, with 21 bases in between. CDR3 DNA sequence: TGCGCCAGCAGCCACAACGACGGGGGAATTGGTACTGAAGCTTTCTTT. Its translation is CASSHNDGGIGTEAFF.

This rearrangement joins TRBV5-1 to TRBJ2-3, with D unclear. The CDR3 is made up of 14 amino acids. V lost 2 bases and J 2 bases, leaving 9 bases between the germline ends. Germline V gene data show CDR1 as SGHRS and CDR2 as YFSETQ. This CDR3 is CASSFGGDTDTQYF. The CDR3 region has the DNA TGCGCCAGCAGCTTCGGCGGAGACACAGATACGCAGTATTTT.

This clonotype was counted only a few times. The rearrangement links TRBV7-2 to TRBJ2-7, with 7 bases identical to TRBD1. This CDR3 region has 15 residues. The germline gives CDR1 SGHTA, CDR2 FQGNSA. V shed 5 bases, J shed 0 bases, and the junction held 7 bases outside the gene matches. DNA for the CDR3: TGTGCCAGCAGCACCCGACAGGGAAGCTCCTACGAGCAGTACTTC. It specifies CASSTRQGSSYEQYF.

V is TRBV27 and J is TRBJ2-3; D is unresolved. Trimming cost V 0 bases and J 3 bases, with 16 bases left between them. The germline V gene encodes CDR1 MNHEY and CDR2 SMNVEV (reference sequence). The CDR3 totals 17 residues. The CDR3 bases are TGTGCCAGCAGTTTATCCTCGGCAAGGGCGATAACAGATACGCAGTATTTT. Its protein product is CASSLSSARAITDTQYF.

This sequence joins TRBV6-1 and TRBJ2-7; no firm D call. The ends were cut back, 6 bases at V and 6 bases at J, with 24 bases in the middle. CDR3 length: 16 amino acids. CDR1 is MNHNS and CDR2 is SASEGT in the germline V gene. CDR3 nucleotide sequence: TGTGCCAGCAGCCGAATTCACTTATCTGACAAGGGCGAGCAGTACTTC. This translates into CASSRIHLSDKGEQYF.

This clonotype was seen a handful of times. The CDR3 sequence: CASSFRQGVGDTQYF. In DNA form, the CDR3 reads TGTGCCAGCAGCTTTCGACAGGGGGTGGGAGATACGCAGTATTTT. The rearrangement uses TRBV7-9 and TRBJ2-3; TRBD1 aligns across 9 bases. The V segment lost 3 bases and the J segment 5 bases; nucleotides outside the gene matches: 6. CDR1 and CDR2 from the germline V gene are SEHNR and FQNEAQ (reference sequence). CDR3 size: 15 residues.

This clonotype was seen only a few times. The chain recombines TRBV20-1 with TRBJ2-7; no clear D gene. Per the germline V gene, CDR1 is DFQATT and CDR2 is SNEGSKA (reference sequence). This CDR3 region has 15 residues. V was trimmed by 0 bases and J by 2 bases, leaving 14 bases between them. CDR3 region: CSARDLTFPPYEQYF. The CDR3 DNA reads as TGCAGTGCTAGAGATCTTACGTTCCCTCCCTACGAGCAGTACTTC.